A single sample is the source of the 27 T cell receptor beta chains below, sequenced in a study of Graves' ophthalmopathy and Graves' hyperthyroidism. RNA transcripts yielded amplified TCR beta CDR3 regions. Scientists carried out first-round RT-PCR using HTBI primers and then a second-round multiplex PCR. MiXCR, run by TCRdb on the multiplex PCR reads, gives a single entry per CDR3 protein. The sample lists 350,000 to 400,000 distinct CDR3 sequences, 18% occurring once. Sequencing was carried out using peripheral blood. These receptors all come from a woman aged 18-29 years with Graves' ophthalmopathy.

This clonotype occurred many times. CDR3 sequence reads: CASSKDGPTQYF. The CDR3 region has the DNA TGCGCCAGCAGCAAAGACGGGCCGACCCAGTACTTC. This chain uses TRBV5-1 with TRBJ2-5; D uncertain. CDR3 length equals 12 residues. Germline CDR1 and CDR2: SGHRS and YFSETQ. With 4 bases removed from V and 7 bases from J, the gap between germline ends came to 11 bases.

This clonotype was found many times. This chain connects TRBV11-2 to TRBJ2-2, with TRBD1 matching over 8 bases. With V trimmed by 5 bases and J by 3 bases, 5 bases remained unmatched. The CDR3 consists of 15 residues. From germline, CDR1 is SGHAT and CDR2 FQNNGV. The CDR3 DNA follows: TGTGCCAGCAGCCGGCCGACAGGGGACACCGGGGAGCTGTTTTTT. It translates to CASSRPTGDTGELFF.

Many counts were recorded for this clonotype. This chain connects TRBV20-1 to TRBJ1-5; maybe TRBD1 (6 bases). The V end was cut by 8 bases, the J end by 4 bases, with 15 bases between. CDR3 size: 13 residues. Germline V gene data show CDR1 as DFQATT and CDR2 as SNEGSKA (reference sequence). In DNA form, the CDR3 reads TGCAGTCAACAGGGCACCTGGAATCAGCCCCAGCATTTT. This translates into CSQQGTWNQPQHF.

The chain is built from TRBV28 and TRBJ1-5; no clear D gene. CDR3 length: 12 residues. Germline assignment: CDR1 MDHEN and CDR2 SYDVKM. Trimming took off 2 bases at V and 11 bases at J, with 10 bases between the two ends. The CDR3 nucleotides are TGTGCCAGCAGTTTAAACTACGGGTCCCAGCATTTT. Encoded protein: CASSLNYGSQHF.

Ten or more counts support this clonotype. The genes are TRBV6-5 and TRBJ1-5; D gene uncertain. Germline loops: CDR1 MNHEY, CDR2 SVGAGI. V was shortened by 2 bases and J by 2 bases, with 7 bases between the two germline ends. The CDR3 contains 14 residues. CDR3 sequence (DNA): TGTGCCAGCAGTTACGAGGGCGGCAATCAGCCCCAGCATTTT. As protein: CASSYEGGNQPQHF.

This clonotype was picked up many times. V and J are TRBV20-1 and TRBJ2-5, with D tentatively TRBD2 (6 bases). This CDR3 spans 12 amino acids. The ends were cut back, 1 base at V and 13 bases at J, with 16 bases in the middle. Germline loops: CDR1 DFQATT, CDR2 SNEGSKA (reference sequence). The CDR3 region is CSARGDSSHPYF. In DNA form, the CDR3 reads TGCAGTGCTAGAGGGGACTCCAGTCACCCGTACTTC.

The gene calls are TRBV12-3 or TRBV12-4 and TRBJ2-5; the D is unclear. CDR3 length: 14 residues. V was trimmed by 3 bases and J by 3 bases, leaving 11 bases between them. The DNA for the CDR3 is TGTGCCAGCAGTTTGGGCATCGGAGAAGAGACCCAGTACTTC. Encoded protein: CASSLGIGEETQYF.

The chain has TRBV6-5 and TRBJ2-7; 11 bases agree with TRBD2. Germline-derived CDR1 and CDR2 are MNHEY and SVGAGI. The CDR3 is 16 amino acids. V shed 3 bases and J 7 bases; nucleotides not matched to a gene: 11. In DNA form, the CDR3 reads TGTGCCAGCAGTTATCGGGGTGGGACTAGCGGACGGGAGCAGTACTTC. It specifies CASSYRGGTSGREQYF.

This clonotype was detected ten times or more. This chain links TRBV11-2 with TRBJ1-2; TRBD1 is a possible D gene (6 bases). In germline, CDR1 is SGHAT, CDR2 FQNNGV. CDR3 length: 17 residues. V was shortened by 4 bases and J by 2 bases, with 20 bases between the two germline ends. CDR3 nucleotide sequence: TGTGCCAGCAGCTCAAACTCACAGGGAAATAAAAACTATGGCTACACCTTC. This codes for CASSSNSQGNKNYGYTF.

This clonotype was seen repeatedly, ten times or more. J is TRBJ2-5 and V is TRBV4-3, with D perhaps being TRBD1 or TRBD2 (5 bases each). Per the germline V gene, CDR1 is LGHNA and CDR2 is YSLEER. V was shortened by 4 bases and J by 3 bases, with 15 bases between the two germline ends. The length of the CDR3 is 15 residues. This chain's CDR3 is CASSREFRDEETQYF. For the CDR3, the DNA is TGCGCCAGCAGCCGGGAGTTCCGGGACGAAGAGACCCAGTACTTC.

In regard to this clonotype: This may stem from a read error, because a much larger clone lies one nucleotide away. The chain recombines TRBV18 with TRBJ1-5; D not certain. Germline assignment: CDR1 KGHSH and CDR2 LQKENI. The CDR3 is 16 residues long. V was clipped by 6 bases and J by 0 bases, with 15 bases between them. CDR3 loop: CASSLETKYSNQPQHF. In DNA, the CDR3 is TGTGCCAGCTCCCTCGAGACAAAATATAGCAATCAGCCCCAGCATTTT.

The chain has TRBV27 and TRBJ2-5; D is possibly TRBD2 (6 bases). CDR3 length: 15 amino acids. The germline V gene has CDR1 MNHEY and CDR2 SMNVEV (reference sequence). Trimming left V 2 bases short and J 5 bases short, with 15 bases between. Here the CDR3 reads CASSLRRGGGETQYF. The CDR3 DNA sequence: TGTGCCAGCAGTTTAAGGCGGGGAGGAGGGGAGACCCAGTACTTC.

V and J are TRBV28 and TRBJ1-5; D gene uncertain. The V gene's germline CDR1 is MDHEN and CDR2 SYDVKM. This CDR3 region has 15 residues. V was clipped by 4 bases and J by 3 bases, with 13 bases between them. In DNA, the CDR3 is TGTGCCAGCAGTTCAAGCGGAGGACCCAATCAGCCCCAGCATTTT. Translation: CASSSSGGPNQPQHF.

This clonotype has at least ten counts. V is TRBV6-2 or TRBV6-3 and J is TRBJ1-1; TRBD1 agrees at 8 bases. The CDR3 runs 15 residues. Per germline, CDR1 MNHEY and CDR2 SVGEGT. Losses at the gene ends were 6 bases for V and 4 bases for J; bases not matched to a gene: 10. DNA of the CDR3: TGTGCCAGCAGGCCCTCCGGACAGGGCCTCACTGAAGCTTTCTTT. It translates to CASRPSGQGLTEAFF.

This clonotype was recorded at least ten times. The CDR3 DNA reads TGTGCCAGCAGTTTGTTGGGGTACACCGGGGAGCTGTTTTTT. Its translation is CASSLLGYTGELFF. The chain combines TRBV12-3 or TRBV12-4 with TRBJ2-2; no reliable D call. V dropped 3 bases and J dropped 3 bases, with 8 bases sitting between them. The CDR3 loop spans 14 amino acids.

This clonotype was counted ten times or more. In nucleotides, the CDR3 is TGTGCCTGGAGGGGACAGGATAATTCACCCCTCCACTTT. It yields the protein CAWRGQDNSPLHF. The chain is built from TRBV30 and TRBJ1-6, with TRBD1 identical over 8 bases. The CDR3 is made up of 13 amino acids. With 3 bases clipped from V and 5 bases from J, the junction kept 0 bases outside the gene matches. CDR1 is GTSNPN and CDR2 is SVGIG in the germline V gene (reference sequence).

This clonotype was found many times. The chain carries TRBV6-1 and TRBJ2-7, with a tentative D call TRBD2 (7 bases). This CDR3 spans 15 amino acids. Germline V gene data show CDR1 as MNHNS and CDR2 as SASEGT. V was shortened by 7 bases and J by 3 bases, with 19 bases between the two germline ends. The CDR3 is CASTRGASNGYEQYF. DNA of the CDR3: TGTGCCAGCACCCGGGGGGCTAGCAATGGCTACGAGCAGTACTTC.

This clonotype was observed many times. The J gene is TRBJ2-7, the V gene TRBV20-1; 10 nucleotides line up with TRBD2. Germline lookup yields CDR1 DFQATT and CDR2 SNEGSKA (reference sequence). V was pared by 3 bases and J by 6 bases, with 8 bases of the junction left unmatched. This CDR3 comprises 14 residues. The CDR3 nucleotides read TGCAGTGCTAGGAGAGCGGGGGGGCCCGTCGAGCAGTACTTC. This gives the protein CSARRAGGPVEQYF.

V is TRBV6-1 and J is TRBJ2-5; 7 nucleotides align to TRBD1. The germline V gene has CDR1 MNHNS and CDR2 SASEGT. The V and J ends lost 5 bases and 6 bases, in that order; junction bases with no gene match: 9. There are 14 residues in the CDR3. As DNA, the CDR3 is TGTGCCAGCAGTCCACACAGGGGCGTAAAGACCCAGTACTTC. The encoded protein is CASSPHRGVKTQYF.

The chain carries TRBV12-3 or TRBV12-4 and TRBJ2-7; 9 bases match TRBD2. With V trimmed by 4 bases and J by 3 bases, 13 bases remained unmatched. The CDR3 is made up of 17 amino acids. CDR3 amino acids: CASSWGRGSGSIYEQYF. The CDR3 region has the DNA TGTGCCAGCAGTTGGGGGCGGGGTAGCGGGAGTATCTACGAGCAGTACTTC.

The chain couples TRBV6-1 to TRBJ1-2, with no clear D. Per the germline V gene, CDR1 is MNHNS and CDR2 is SASEGT. This CDR3 comprises 12 residues. V was pared by 3 bases and J by 2 bases, with 4 bases between. CDR3: CASSEGNYGYTF. The CDR3 nucleotides are TGTGCCAGCAGTGAGGGGAACTATGGCTACACCTTC.

The sample holds many counts of this clonotype. The chain uses TRBV28 and TRBJ2-7; D possibly corresponds to TRBD1 (6 bases). Trimming stripped 2 bases from V and 2 bases from J, with 10 bases between. This CDR3 comprises 14 residues. Per the germline V gene, CDR1 is MDHEN and CDR2 is SYDVKM. The DNA for the CDR3 is TGTGCCAGCAGTTTAGTCGGACAGACCTACGAGCAGTACTTC. Translation: CASSLVGQTYEQYF. Drawing the rest from reference TRBV28 and TRBJ2-7, the complete variable domain is DVKVTQSSRYLVKRTGEKVFLECVQDMDHENMFWYRQDPGLGLRLIYFSYDVKMKEKGDIPEGYSVSREKKERFSLILESASTNQTSMYLCASSLVGQTYEQYFGPGTRLTVT.

This clonotype came up many times. Germline is not matched at one junction end, which may reflect a read error. The gene calls are TRBV7-7 and TRBJ2-5, with 8 bases lining up with TRBD2. CDR1 SSHAT and CDR2 FNYEAQ come from the germline V gene (reference sequence). This CDR3 is 14 amino acids long. The CDR3 loop is CASSPGTRQETQYF. The CDR3 DNA sequence: TGTGCTAGCAGCCCCGGGACTAGACAAGAGACCCAGTACTTC.

This clonotype appeared a few times. This chain joins TRBV30 and TRBJ1-3; the D gene is possibly TRBD1 (5 bases). V was cut by 3 bases and J by 5 bases, with 14 bases left in between. Germline-derived CDR1 and CDR2 are GTSNPN and SVGIG (reference sequence). This CDR3 comprises 14 residues. The CDR3, as DNA: TGTGCCTGGAGGGAAAAACACAGGAGAAACACCATATATTTT. Residues: CAWREKHRRNTIYF.

This clonotype was seen many times. This sequence joins TRBV12-3 or TRBV12-4 and TRBJ2-7; possibly TRBD2 for D (6 bases). Trimming removed 6 bases from V and 3 bases from J, with 6 bases in between. CDR3 size: 11 residues. CDR3 sequence: CASRRGYEQYF. The CDR3, as DNA: TGTGCCAGCAGGCGGGGCTACGAGCAGTACTTC.

J is TRBJ2-5 and V is TRBV7-2, with D unclear. CDR3 length: 16 residues. V was pared by 1 base and J by 0 bases, with 12 bases between. Per germline, CDR1 SGHTA and CDR2 FQGNSA. In DNA form, the CDR3 reads TGTGCCAGCAGCTTAGTGGCAGACTCCTACCAAGAGACCCAGTACTTC. Protein product: CASSLVADSYQETQYF.

The V gene is TRBV4-1, the J gene TRBJ2-5; TRBD2 aligns across 8 bases. In germline, CDR1 is MGHRA, CDR2 YSYEKL. The CDR3 has 15 amino acids. The trim removed 0 bases at V and 1 base at J, leaving 1 base unmatched. Here the CDR3 reads CASSQEAGVQETQYF. The CDR3 bases are TGCGCCAGCAGCCAAGAAGCGGGAGTCCAAGAGACCCAGTACTTC.